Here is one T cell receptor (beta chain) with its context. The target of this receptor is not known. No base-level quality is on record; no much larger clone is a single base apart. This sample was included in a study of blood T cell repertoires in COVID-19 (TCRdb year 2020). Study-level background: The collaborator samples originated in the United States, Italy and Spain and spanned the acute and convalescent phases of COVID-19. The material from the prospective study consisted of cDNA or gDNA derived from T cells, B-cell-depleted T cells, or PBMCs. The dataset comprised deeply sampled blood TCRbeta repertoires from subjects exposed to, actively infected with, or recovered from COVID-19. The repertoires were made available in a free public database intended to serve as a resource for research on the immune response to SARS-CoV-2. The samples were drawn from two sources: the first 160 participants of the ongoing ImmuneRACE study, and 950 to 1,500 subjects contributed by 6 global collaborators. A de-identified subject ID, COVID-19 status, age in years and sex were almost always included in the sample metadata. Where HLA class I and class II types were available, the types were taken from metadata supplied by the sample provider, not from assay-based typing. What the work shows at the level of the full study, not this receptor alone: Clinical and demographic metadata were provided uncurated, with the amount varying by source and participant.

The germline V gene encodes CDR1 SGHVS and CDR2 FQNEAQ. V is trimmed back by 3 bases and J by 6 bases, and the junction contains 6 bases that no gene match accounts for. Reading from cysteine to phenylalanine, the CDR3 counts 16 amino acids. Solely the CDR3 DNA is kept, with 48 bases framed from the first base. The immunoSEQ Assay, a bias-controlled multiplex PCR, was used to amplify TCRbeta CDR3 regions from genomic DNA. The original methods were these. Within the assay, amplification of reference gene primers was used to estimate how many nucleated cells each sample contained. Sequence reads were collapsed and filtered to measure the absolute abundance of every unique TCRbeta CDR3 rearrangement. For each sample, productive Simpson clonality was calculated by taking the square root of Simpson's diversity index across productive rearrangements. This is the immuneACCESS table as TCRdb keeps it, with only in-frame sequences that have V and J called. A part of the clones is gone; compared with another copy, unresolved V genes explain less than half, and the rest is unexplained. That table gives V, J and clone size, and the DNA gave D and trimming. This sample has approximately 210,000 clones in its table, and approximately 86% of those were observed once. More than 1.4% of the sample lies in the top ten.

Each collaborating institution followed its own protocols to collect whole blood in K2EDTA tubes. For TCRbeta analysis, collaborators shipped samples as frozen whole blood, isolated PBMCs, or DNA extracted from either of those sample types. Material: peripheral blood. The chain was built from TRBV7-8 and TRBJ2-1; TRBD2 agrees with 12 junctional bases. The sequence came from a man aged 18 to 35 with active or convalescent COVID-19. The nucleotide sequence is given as TGTGCCAGCAGCTTTCGACTAGCGGGAGTGGGCAATGAGCAGTTCTTC. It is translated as CASSFRLAGVGNEQFF.